This T cell receptor (beta chain) emerged from a study of response to subunit inactivated influenza vaccine. Whole-study findings and limits: Each seasonal influenza vaccination, the authors suggested, recruits few new T cells.

TCRdb passed the RT-PCR reads through MiXCR, listing each CDR3 protein once. The sample has 500,000 to 550,000 distinct CDR3 sequences, approximately 7.8% seen once; the top ten hold around 13%. Germline CDR1 is DFQATT and CDR2 is SNEGSKA (reference sequence). The V gene lost 3 bases and the J gene lost 1 base, with 7 bases spanning the gap. The CDR3 has 12 amino acids. This clonotype was recorded at least ten times. Its antigen is currently unknown. This chain joins TRBV20-1 and TRBJ2-7; D call uncertain. Sequencing was performed on PBMCs from blood, taken around 25 months after vaccination. This receptor was obtained from a man aged 45 to 75 who received an inactivated influenza vaccine. The CDR3 loop reads CSASGDSYEQYF. The CDR3 nucleotides read TGCAGTGCTAGCGGAGATTCCTACGAGCAGTACTTC.